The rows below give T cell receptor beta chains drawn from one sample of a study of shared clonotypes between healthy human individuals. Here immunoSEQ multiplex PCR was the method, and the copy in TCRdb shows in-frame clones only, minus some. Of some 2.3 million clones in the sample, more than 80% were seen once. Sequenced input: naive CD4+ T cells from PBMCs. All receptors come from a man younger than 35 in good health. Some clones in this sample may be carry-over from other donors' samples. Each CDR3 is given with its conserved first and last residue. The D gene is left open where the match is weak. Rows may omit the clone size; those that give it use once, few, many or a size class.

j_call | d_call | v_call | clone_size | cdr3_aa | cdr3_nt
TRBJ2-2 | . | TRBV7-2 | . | CASSFRAKNTGELFF | TGTGCCAGCAGCTTTAGAGCCAAGAACACCGGGGAGCTGTTTTTT
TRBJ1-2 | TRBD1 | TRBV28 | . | CASGPGQNIYGYTF | TGTGCCAGCGGTCCGGGACAGAACATCTATGGCTACACCTTC
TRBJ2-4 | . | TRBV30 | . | CAWRTDRPIAKNIQYF | TGTGCCTGGAGGACCGATAGGCCAATAGCCAAAAACATTCAGTACTTC
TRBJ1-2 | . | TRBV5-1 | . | CASSLTSRDYGYTF | TGCGCCAGCAGCTTGACATCTAGGGACTATGGCTACACCTTC
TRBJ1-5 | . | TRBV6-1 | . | CASLRRGDNQPQHF | TGTGCCAGCTTACGGCGGGGGGACAATCAGCCCCAGCATTTT
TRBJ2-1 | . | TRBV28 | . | CASSSTGTFPYNEQFF | TGTGCCAGCAGTTCAACCGGGACTTTCCCTTACAATGAGCAGTTCTTC
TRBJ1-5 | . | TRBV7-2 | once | CASSLRGKDQPQHF | TGTGCCAGCAGCTTAAGGGGAAAAGATCAGCCCCAGCATTTT
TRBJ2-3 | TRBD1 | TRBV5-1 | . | CASSPEGTGGFGTDTQYF | TGCGCCAGCAGCCCCGAAGGCACAGGGGGCTTCGGCACAGATACGCAGTATTTT
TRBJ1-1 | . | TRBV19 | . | CASSSDNPEAFF | TGTGCCAGTAGTTCCGACAACCCTGAAGCTTTCTTT
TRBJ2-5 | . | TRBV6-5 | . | CASSWRQQETQYF | TGTGCCAGCAGTTGGAGGCAGCAAGAGACCCAGTACTTC
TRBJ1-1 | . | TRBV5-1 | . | CASSQGTEKAFF | TGCGCCAGCAGCCAGGGAACAGAGAAAGCTTTCTTT
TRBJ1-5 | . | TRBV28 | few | CGVGNQPQHF | TGCGGAGTGGGCAATCAGCCCCAGCATTTT
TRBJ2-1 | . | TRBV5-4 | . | CASSLSGRDSGLSSYNEQFF | TGTGCCAGCAGCCTCTCTGGGCGGGACAGCGGACTTAGCTCCTACAATGAGCAGTTCTTC
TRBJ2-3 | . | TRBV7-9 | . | CASSSPWVTDTQYF | TGTGCCAGCAGCTCCCCTTGGGTCACAGATACGCAGTATTTT
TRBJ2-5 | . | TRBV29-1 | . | CSARGRWETQYF | TGCAGCGCCAGGGGGAGGTGGGAGACCCAGTACTTC
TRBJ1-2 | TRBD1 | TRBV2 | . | CASQGADYGYTF | TGTGCCAGCCAGGGGGCAGATTATGGCTACACCTTC
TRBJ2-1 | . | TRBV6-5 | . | CASRQGRPEFF | TGTGCCAGCAGACAAGGCAGACCCGAGTTCTTC
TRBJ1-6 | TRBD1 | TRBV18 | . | CASSPPDQGDSPLHF | TGTGCCAGCTCACCACCGGACCAGGGGGATTCACCCCTCCACTTT
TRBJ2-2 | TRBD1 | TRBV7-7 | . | CASSHRGFGAGTGELFF | TGTGCCAGCAGCCACAGGGGTTTCGGGGCTGGAACCGGGGAGCTGTTTTTT
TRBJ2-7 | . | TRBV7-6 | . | CASSLVGPESSYEQYF | TGTGCCAGCAGCTTAGTCGGCCCCGAAAGCTCCTACGAGCAGTACTTC
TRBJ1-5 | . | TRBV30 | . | CAWSRGGDNQPQHF | TGTGCCTGGAGTAGGGGGGGGGACAATCAGCCCCAGCATTTT
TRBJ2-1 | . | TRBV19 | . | CASSMSRAWDNEQFF | TGTGCCAGTAGTATGTCGAGGGCGTGGGACAATGAGCAGTTCTTC
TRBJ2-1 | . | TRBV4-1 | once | CASSHEVARTHNEQFF | TGCGCCAGCAGCCATGAAGTAGCGAGGACGCACAATGAGCAGTTCTTC
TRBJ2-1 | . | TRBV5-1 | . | CASSLIRAGGNEQFF | TGCGCCAGCAGCTTGATCCGTGCAGGTGGGAATGAGCAGTTCTTC
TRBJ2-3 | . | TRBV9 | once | CASSPISSEPTDTQYF | TGTGCCAGCAGCCCAATCTCTAGCGAACCCACAGATACGCAGTATTTT
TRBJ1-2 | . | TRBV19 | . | CASSPGIQAGYGYTF | TGTGCCAGTTCTCCTGGGATCCAAGCGGGGTATGGCTACACCTTC
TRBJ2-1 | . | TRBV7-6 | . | CASSLVVGNDEQFF | TGTGCCAGCAGCTTAGTGGTAGGCAATGATGAGCAGTTCTTC
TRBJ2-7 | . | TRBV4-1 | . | CASSQDAGTYYYEQYF | TGCGCCAGCAGCCAAGATGCCGGGACTTATTACTACGAGCAGTACTTC
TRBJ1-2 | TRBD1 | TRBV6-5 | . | CASRPPRTGDYGYTF | TGTGCCAGCAGGCCCCCTCGGACAGGGGATTATGGCTACACCTTC
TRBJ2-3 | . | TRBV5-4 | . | CASSSRSSSGDTQYF | TGTGCCAGCAGCTCAAGATCCAGTAGTGGAGATACGCAGTATTTT
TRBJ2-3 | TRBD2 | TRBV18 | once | CASSPGTSRDTQYF | TGTGCCAGCTCACCCGGGACTAGCCGGGATACGCAGTATTTT
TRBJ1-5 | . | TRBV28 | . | CASSLLAYHSNQPQHF | TGTGCCAGCAGTTTACTGGCGTATCATAGCAATCAGCCCCAGCATTTT
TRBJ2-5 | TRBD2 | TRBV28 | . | CASGGLAGWETQYF | TGTGCCAGCGGGGGACTAGCGGGATGGGAGACCCAGTACTTC
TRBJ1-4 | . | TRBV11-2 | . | CASSRSGGREKLFF | TGTGCCAGCAGCCGATCTGGGGGACGTGAAAAACTGTTTTTT
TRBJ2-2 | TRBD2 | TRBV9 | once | CASSAVSKAGDTGELFF | TGTGCCAGCAGCGCTGTCTCTAAAGCGGGAGACACCGGGGAGCTGTTTTTT
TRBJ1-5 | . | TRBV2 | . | CASARETASNQPQHF | TGTGCCAGCGCGCGGGAGACAGCCAGCAATCAGCCCCAGCATTTT
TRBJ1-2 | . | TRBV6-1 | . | CASSPGTYYGYTF | TGTGCCAGCAGCCCGGGGACCTACTATGGCTACACCTTC
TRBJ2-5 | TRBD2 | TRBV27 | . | CASSLRPSGGYQETQYF | TGTGCCAGCAGTTTGAGGCCTAGCGGGGGGTACCAAGAGACCCAGTACTTC
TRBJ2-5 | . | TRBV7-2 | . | CASSLRGAGETQYF | TGTGCCAGCAGCTTACGTGGGGCAGGAGAGACCCAGTACTTC
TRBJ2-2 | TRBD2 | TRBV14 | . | CASSQDQREGKNTGELFF | TGTGCCAGCAGCCAAGATCAAAGGGAGGGGAAGAACACCGGGGAGCTGTTTTTT
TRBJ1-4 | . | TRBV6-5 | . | CATREGPAIEKLFF | TGTGCCACCCGGGAGGGCCCGGCGATTGAAAAACTGTTTTTT
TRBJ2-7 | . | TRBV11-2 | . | CASSLTEFSYEQYF | TGTGCCAGCAGCTTAACCGAATTCTCCTACGAGCAGTACTTC
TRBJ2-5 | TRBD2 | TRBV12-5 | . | CASGLGLAGARVETQYF | TGTGCTAGTGGTCTGGGACTAGCGGGAGCTCGAGTAGAGACCCAGTACTTC
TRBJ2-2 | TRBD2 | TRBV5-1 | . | CASSLPLLAGGGTGELFF | TGCGCCAGCAGCTTACCTCTACTAGCGGGAGGCGGGACCGGGGAGCTGTTTTTT
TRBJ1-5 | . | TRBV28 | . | CASRGRYSNQPQHF | TGTGCCAGCCGGGGACGGTATAGCAATCAGCCCCAGCATTTT
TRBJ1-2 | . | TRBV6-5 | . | CASSSRQKHGYTF | TGTGCCAGCAGTTCAAGACAGAAGCATGGCTACACCTTC
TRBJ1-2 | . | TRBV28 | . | CASNILVREPQNYGYTF | TGTGCCAGCAATATCCTTGTTAGGGAACCACAGAACTATGGCTACACCTTC
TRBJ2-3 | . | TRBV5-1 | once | CASSLRLAPDTQYF | TGCGCCAGCAGCCTCCGGCTAGCCCCAGATACGCAGTATTTT
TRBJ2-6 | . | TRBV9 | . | CASSVARRFPRSGANVLTF | TGTGCCAGCAGCGTAGCCAGGAGGTTCCCCCGCTCTGGGGCCAACGTCCTGACTTTC
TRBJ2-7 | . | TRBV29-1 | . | CSVGMGSSYEQYF | TGCAGCGTTGGTATGGGCAGCTCCTACGAGCAGTACTTC
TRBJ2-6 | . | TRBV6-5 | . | CASSYAAFSGANVLTF | TGTGCCAGCAGTTACGCAGCATTCTCTGGGGCCAACGTCCTGACTTTC
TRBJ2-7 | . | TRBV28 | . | CASSTHPSGGPYEQYF | TGTGCCAGCAGTACTCACCCCTCAGGGGGGCCCTACGAGCAGTACTTC
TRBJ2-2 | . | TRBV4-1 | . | CASSPRGAKNTGELFF | TGCGCCAGCAGCCCCCGGGGTGCGAAGAACACCGGGGAGCTGTTTTTT
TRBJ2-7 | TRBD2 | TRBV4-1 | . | CASSHTPPAGGMYEQYF | TGCGCCAGCAGCCACACCCCGCCCGCGGGAGGGATGTACGAGCAGTACTTC